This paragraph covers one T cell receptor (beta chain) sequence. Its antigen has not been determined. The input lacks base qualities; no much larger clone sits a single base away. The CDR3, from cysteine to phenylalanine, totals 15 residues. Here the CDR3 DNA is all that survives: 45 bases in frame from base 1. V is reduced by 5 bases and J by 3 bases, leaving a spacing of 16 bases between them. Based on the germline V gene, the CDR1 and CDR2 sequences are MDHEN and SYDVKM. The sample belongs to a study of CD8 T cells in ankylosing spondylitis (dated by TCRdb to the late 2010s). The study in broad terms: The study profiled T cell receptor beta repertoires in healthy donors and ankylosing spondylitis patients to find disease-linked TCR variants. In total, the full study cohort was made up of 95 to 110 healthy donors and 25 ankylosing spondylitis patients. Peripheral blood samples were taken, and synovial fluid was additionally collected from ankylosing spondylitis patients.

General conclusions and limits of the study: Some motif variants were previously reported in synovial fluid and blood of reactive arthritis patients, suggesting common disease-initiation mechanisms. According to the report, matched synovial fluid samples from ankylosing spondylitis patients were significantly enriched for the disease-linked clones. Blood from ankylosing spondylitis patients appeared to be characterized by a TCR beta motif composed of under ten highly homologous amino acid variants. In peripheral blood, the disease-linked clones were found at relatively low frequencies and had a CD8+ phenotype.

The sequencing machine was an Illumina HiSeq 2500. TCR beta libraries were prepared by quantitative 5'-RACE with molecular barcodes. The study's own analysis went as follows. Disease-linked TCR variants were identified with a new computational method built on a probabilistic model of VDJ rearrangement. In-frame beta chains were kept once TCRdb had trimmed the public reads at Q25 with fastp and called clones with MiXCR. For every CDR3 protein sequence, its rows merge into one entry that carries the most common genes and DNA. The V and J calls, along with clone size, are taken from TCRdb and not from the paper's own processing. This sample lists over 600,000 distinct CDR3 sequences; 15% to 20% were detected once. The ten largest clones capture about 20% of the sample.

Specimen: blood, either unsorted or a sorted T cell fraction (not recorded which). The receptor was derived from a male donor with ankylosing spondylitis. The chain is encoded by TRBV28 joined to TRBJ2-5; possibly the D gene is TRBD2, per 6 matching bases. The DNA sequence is TGTGCCAGCAGTCACCCTTCCGCGGGAAAAGAGACCCAGTACTTC. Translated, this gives CASSHPSAGKETQYF.